Following are 25 T cell receptor beta chains from one sample sequenced in a study of T cell repertoires in cytomegalovirus infection. TCRdb redid the calling of the reads with MiXCR, one entry per CDR3 protein. The sample has about 770,000 distinct CDR3 sequences, about 27% seen once. These TCRs are of unknown antigen specificity. The source material was cultured CD8+ T cells from PBMCs, sampled from culture after CMV antigen stimulation. These receptors all stem from a human donor in good health (CMV status not recorded). Some clones in this sample may be carry-over from other donors' samples.

This clonotype was counted a single time. The chain has TRBV24-1 and TRBJ2-1; D possibly matches TRBD1 or TRBD2 (5 bases each). The CDR3 extends over 15 amino acids. Germline V gene sequence: CDR1 KGHDR, CDR2 SFDVKD. V was pared by 0 bases and J by 3 bases, with 8 bases between. CDR3 bases: TGTGCCACCAGTGATTTGGGGACGAACTACAATGAGCAGTTCTTC. The encoded protein is CATSDLGTNYNEQFF.

This chain joins TRBV11-3 and TRBJ2-3, with D possibly TRBD1 on 5 matching bases. Germline CDR1 reads SGHNT; CDR2 reads YENEEA. This CDR3 contains 15 residues. The V and J ends lost 4 bases and 3 bases respectively, with 14 bases between them. CDR3 DNA: TGTGCCAGCAGCTCAAGGACACTCCCAACAGATACGCAGTATTTT. Its protein product is CASSSRTLPTDTQYF.

This clonotype was detected ten times or more. This sequence joins TRBV7-6 and TRBJ1-5, with unresolved D. Trimming removed 1 base at V and 2 bases at J, with 6 bases between. The CDR3 is 14 residues long. Germline CDR1 is SGHVS and CDR2 is FNYEAQ. CDR3 coding DNA: TGTGCCAGCAGCTTAGGGTCCGGCAATCAGCCCCAGCATTTT. The encoded protein is CASSLGSGNQPQHF.

About this clonotype: A read error may be the cause here, since a much bigger clone is one base away. V usage is TRBV6-1 and J usage is TRBJ2-7; D call uncertain. CDR1 MNHNS and CDR2 SASEGT come from the germline V gene. V was shortened by 4 bases and J by 2 bases, with 12 bases between the two germline ends. This CDR3 has 14 amino acids. CDR3 sequence reads: CASSVIESAYEQYV. The CDR3 DNA reads as TGTGCCAGCAGTGTAATCGAGAGCGCCTACGAGCAGTACGTC.

V is TRBV20-1 and J is TRBJ1-2; no reliable D call. Per germline, CDR1 DFQATT and CDR2 SNEGSKA (reference sequence). The germline V and J ends were trimmed by 3 bases and 8 bases, with 13 bases remaining between them. CDR3 size: 12 residues. Written as DNA, the CDR3 is TGCAGTGCTAGGGTGGGGATTCTCGGCTACACCTTC. Protein product: CSARVGILGYTF.

The chain combines TRBV19 with TRBJ1-5, with D maybe TRBD1 (5 bases). V lost 4 bases, J lost 2 bases, and 12 bases lay in between. Germline V gene lookup returns CDR1 LNHDA and CDR2 SQIVND (reference sequence). The CDR3 is 15 residues long. In DNA, the CDR3 is TGTGCCAGTAGTACGGACATGCTTGGCAATCAGCCCCAGCATTTT. Encoded protein: CASSTDMLGNQPQHF.

This clonotype has just a few counts. This rearrangement joins TRBV7-6 to TRBJ2-2; TRBD1 or TRBD2 may be the D gene (5 bases each). Trimming removed 10 bases from V and 4 bases from J, with 22 bases in between. The CDR3 runs 16 residues. The germline CDR1 and CDR2 sequences are SGHVS and FNYEAQ. The DNA of the CDR3 is TGTGCCACCCAGAGGGGTGGGCAGGGATCCACCGGGGAGCTGTTTTTT. Protein product: CATQRGGQGSTGELFF.

The rearrangement links TRBV28 to TRBJ1-2; a possible D gene is TRBD1 (6 bases). The germline V gene encodes CDR1 MDHEN and CDR2 SYDVKM. The V and J ends lost 6 bases and 7 bases respectively, with 15 bases between them. This CDR3 has 13 amino acids. CDR3 nucleotides: TGTGCCAGCAGCCCCCGGTGGGGGCCTGGCTACACCTTC. This sequence encodes CASSPRWGPGYTF.

This clonotype was seen more than once but under ten times. The chain is built from TRBV7-9 and TRBJ2-1; D uncertain. This CDR3 is built from 14 residues. V lost 4 bases and J 8 bases, leaving 15 bases between the germline ends. CDR1 SEHNR and CDR2 FQNEAQ come from the germline V gene (reference sequence). The CDR3 sequence: CASSSRRFFYEQFF. For the CDR3, the DNA is TGTGCCAGCAGCTCCCGAAGATTTTTCTATGAGCAGTTCTTC.

The chain joins TRBV5-4 to TRBJ1-2; 8 bases agree with TRBD1. V was clipped by 0 bases and J by 7 bases; unmatched bases: 2. CDR3 length: 13 amino acids. Germline CDR1 SGHNT, CDR2 YYREEE (reference sequence). CDR3 amino acids: CASSLEGTGGYTF. The DNA of the CDR3 is TGTGCCAGCAGCTTGGAGGGGACAGGTGGCTACACCTTC.

This clonotype was seen at least ten times. The chain has TRBV7-8 and TRBJ2-1; a possible D gene is TRBD2 (6 bases). Germline V gene sequence: CDR1 SGHVS, CDR2 FQNEAQ. The CDR3 is 15 residues long. The germline V and J ends were trimmed by 2 bases and 3 bases, with 11 bases remaining between them. The CDR3 region is CASSLRTGGYNEQFF. The DNA for the CDR3 is TGTGCCAGCAGCTTACGGACCGGGGGCTACAATGAGCAGTTCTTC.

The chain uses TRBV19 and TRBJ2-7; D unresolved. CDR1 LNHDA and CDR2 SQIVND come from the germline V gene (reference sequence). The germline V and J ends were trimmed by 9 bases and 3 bases, with 15 bases remaining between them. The CDR3 has 13 residues. The CDR3 region is CASAGPFCYEQYF. For the CDR3, the DNA is TGTGCCAGCGCCGGGCCGTTCTGCTACGAGCAGTACTTC.

This clonotype has only a few counts. The V gene is TRBV4-2, the J gene TRBJ2-7, with 8 bases fitting TRBD1. Germline V lookup: CDR1 LGHNA, CDR2 YNFKEQ. This CDR3 is built from 18 residues. The ends lost 1 base at V and 5 bases at J; junction bases unmatched: 16. CDR3 sequence reads: CASSQAPATGVAPHEQYF. The CDR3 nucleotides are TGTGCCAGCAGCCAAGCCCCAGCGACAGGGGTGGCCCCCCACGAGCAGTACTTC.

This clonotype was counted only a few times. The V call is TRBV19, the J call TRBJ1-5, with 11 nucleotides matching TRBD1. The junction had 7 bases not matched to a gene; V was cut back by 10 bases and J by 5 bases. The CDR3 totals 14 residues. Germline V CDR1 and CDR2: LNHDA, SQIVND (reference sequence). The DNA for the CDR3 is TGTGCCACGACCGGACAGGGGGCCCATCAGCCCCAGCATTTT. Amino acid sequence: CATTGQGAHQPQHF.

This clonotype was recorded a few times. V and J are TRBV5-1 and TRBJ1-1; D is unclear. Germline assignment: CDR1 SGHRS and CDR2 YFSETQ. The CDR3 has 18 amino acids. V dropped 0 bases and J dropped 1 base, with 19 bases sitting between them. CDR3 amino acids: CASSLATPRRQTNTEAFF. CDR3 nucleotide sequence: TGCGCCAGCAGCTTGGCTACTCCAAGGAGACAAACGAACACTGAAGCTTTCTTT. Full variable domain (outside the CDR3, taken from reference TRBV5-1 and TRBJ1-1): KAGVTQTPRYLIKTRGQQVTLSCSPISGHRSVSWYQQTPGQGLQFLFEYFSETQRNKGNFPGRFSGRQFSNSRSEMNVSTLELGDSALYLCASSLATPRRQTNTEAFFGQGTRLTVV.

The J gene is TRBJ1-5, the V gene TRBV27; no firm D call. This CDR3 is 10 amino acids long. The germline CDR1 and CDR2 sequences are MNHEY and SMNVEV (reference sequence). Trimming removed 9 bases at V and 8 bases at J, with 8 bases between. CDR3 coding DNA: TGTGCCAGTGGACTTGAGCCCCAGCATTTT. It specifies CASGLEPQHF.

The V call is TRBV5-4, the J call TRBJ1-1; no firm D call. The CDR3 covers 14 residues. The germline V gene has CDR1 SGHNT and CDR2 YYREEE (reference sequence). Deletions cut 3 bases from V and 4 bases from J, with 13 bases between. The DNA of the CDR3 is TGTGCCAGCAGCTCAAGCCACGGGAGCACTGAAGCTTTCTTT. Translation: CASSSSHGSTEAFF. The entire variable domain, with the rest obtained from reference TRBV5-4 and TRBJ1-1, is as follows: ETGVTQSPTHLIKTRGQQVTLRCSSQSGHNTVSWYQQALGQGPQFIFQYYREEENGRGNFPPRFSGLQFPNYSSELNVNALELDDSALYLCASSSSHGSTEAFFGQGTRLTVV.

This clonotype has ten or more counts. This chain connects TRBV7-2 to TRBJ1-5; D may be TRBD1 (5 bases). Germline CDR1 reads SGHTA; CDR2 reads FQGNSA. The CDR3 extends over 15 amino acids. V lost 1 base and J lost 4, with 11 bases in between. CDR3 DNA sequence: TGTGCCAGCAGCTTAGGGGGGGGGGTGAATCAGCCCCAGCATTTT. Amino acids: CASSLGGGVNQPQHF. Full variable domain (rest looked up from reference TRBV7-2 and TRBJ1-5): GAGVSQSPSNKVTEKGKDVELRCDPISGHTALYWYRQSLGQGLEFLIYFQGNSAPDKSGLPSDRFSAERTGGSVSTLTIQRTQQEDSAVYLCASSLGGGVNQPQHFGDGTRLSIL.

The rearrangement links TRBV6-5 to TRBJ1-2; no clear D gene. The CDR3 is 14 residues long. V gave up 0 bases and J gave up 7 bases, with 12 bases separating them. Germline CDR1 is MNHEY and CDR2 is SVGAGI. CDR3 in amino acids: CASSYSTRLGGYTF. The CDR3, as DNA: TGTGCCAGCAGTTACTCCACTCGCTTGGGTGGCTACACCTTC.

The J gene is TRBJ1-1, the V gene TRBV9; D not resolved. Trimming took off 0 bases at V and 4 bases at J, with 16 bases between the two ends. The V gene's germline CDR1 is SGDLS and CDR2 YYNGEE. This CDR3 has 16 residues. The CDR3 nucleotides read TGTGCCAGCAGCGTAGCAAGCTTACAAGGGATCACTGAAGCTTTCTTT. It encodes CASSVASLQGITEAFF.

V and J are TRBV10-3 and TRBJ1-2; D remains unclear. The CDR3 is 16 residues long. The germline CDR1 and CDR2 sequences are ENHRY and SYGVKD. V was cut by 0 bases and J by 3 bases, with 14 bases left in between. DNA for the CDR3: TGTGCCATCAGTGAGTCGAGCAGTCGTTCGGACTATGGCTACACCTTC. It specifies CAISESSSRSDYGYTF.

This clonotype was detected only a few times. This chain connects TRBV7-9 to TRBJ1-2, with TRBD1 as a possible D gene (5 bases). Trimming left V 8 bases short and J 2 bases short, with 15 bases between. The germline CDR1 and CDR2 sequences are SEHNR and FQNEAQ (reference sequence). This CDR3 contains 14 residues. The CDR3 DNA reads TGTGCCAGCGACTCCTCCGAGGGGAACTATGGCTACACCTTC. Translating it yields CASDSSEGNYGYTF.

The chain uses TRBV6-1 and TRBJ2-7; D ambiguous. V lost 5 bases, J lost 3 bases, and 14 bases lay in between. The length of the CDR3 is 14 residues. In germline, CDR1 is MNHNS, CDR2 SASEGT. CDR3 sequence (DNA): TGTGCCAGCAGTCCCCGAAGGGATTTCTACGAGCAGTACTTC. This gives the protein CASSPRRDFYEQYF.

This clonotype occurred a few times. The rearrangement links TRBV19 to TRBJ1-6; D is possibly TRBD1 (5 bases). Germline CDR1 LNHDA, CDR2 SQIVND (reference sequence). Trimming took 3 bases from V and 9 from J, leaving 15 bases between them. The CDR3 sequence is 15 residues long. CDR3 coding DNA: TGTGCCAGTAGTATGACAGCTCTTATGATTTCACCCCTCCACTTT. It translates to CASSMTALMISPLHF.

The chain employs TRBV11-3 and TRBJ1-2; 7 bases line up with TRBD1. In germline, CDR1 is SGHNT, CDR2 YENEEA. The trim removed 7 bases at V and 7 bases at J, leaving 21 bases unmatched. The CDR3 contains 17 residues. The CDR3 is CASNLRGLRTGPPGYTF. In DNA form, the CDR3 reads TGTGCCAGCAACCTGAGAGGGCTTCGGACAGGTCCTCCTGGCTACACCTTC.